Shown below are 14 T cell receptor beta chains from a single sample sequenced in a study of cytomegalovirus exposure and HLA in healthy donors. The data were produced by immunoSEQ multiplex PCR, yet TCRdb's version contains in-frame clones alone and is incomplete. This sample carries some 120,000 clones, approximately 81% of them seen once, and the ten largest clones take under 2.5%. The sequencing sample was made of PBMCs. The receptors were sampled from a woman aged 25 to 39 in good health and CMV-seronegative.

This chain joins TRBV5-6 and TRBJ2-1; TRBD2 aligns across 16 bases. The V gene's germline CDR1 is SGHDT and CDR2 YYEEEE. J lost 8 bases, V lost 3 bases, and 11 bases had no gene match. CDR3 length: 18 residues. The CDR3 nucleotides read TGTGCCAGCAGCTCGACCGGGACTAGCGGGGGGGCAAGGGATGAGCAGTTCTTC. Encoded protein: CASSSTGTSGGARDEQFF.

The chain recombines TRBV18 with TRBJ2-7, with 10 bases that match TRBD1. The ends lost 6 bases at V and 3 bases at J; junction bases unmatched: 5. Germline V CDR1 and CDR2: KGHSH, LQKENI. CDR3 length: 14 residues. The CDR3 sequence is CASSLRTGGYEQYF. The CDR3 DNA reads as TGTGCCAGCTCCCTCAGGACAGGGGGCTACGAGCAGTACTTC.

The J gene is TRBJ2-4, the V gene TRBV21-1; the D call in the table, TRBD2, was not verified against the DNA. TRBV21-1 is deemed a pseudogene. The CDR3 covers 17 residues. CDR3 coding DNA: TGTGCCACCACCCAAAGTAAGAGCAAACTAGCCAAAAACATTCAGTACTTC. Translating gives CATTQSKSKLAKNIQYF.

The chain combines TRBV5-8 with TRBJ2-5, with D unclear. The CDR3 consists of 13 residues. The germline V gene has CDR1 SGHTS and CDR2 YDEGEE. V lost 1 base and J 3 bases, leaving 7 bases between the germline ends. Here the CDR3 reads CASSLLQEETQYF. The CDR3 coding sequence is TGTGCCAGCAGCTTGCTGCAGGAAGAGACCCAGTACTTC.

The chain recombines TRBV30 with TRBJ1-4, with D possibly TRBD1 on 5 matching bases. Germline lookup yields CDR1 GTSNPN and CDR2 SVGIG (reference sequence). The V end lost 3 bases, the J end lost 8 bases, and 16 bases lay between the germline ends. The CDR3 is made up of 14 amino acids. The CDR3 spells CAWSQPDKGEKLFF. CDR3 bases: TGTGCCTGGAGCCAACCGGACAAGGGGGAAAAACTGTTTTTT.

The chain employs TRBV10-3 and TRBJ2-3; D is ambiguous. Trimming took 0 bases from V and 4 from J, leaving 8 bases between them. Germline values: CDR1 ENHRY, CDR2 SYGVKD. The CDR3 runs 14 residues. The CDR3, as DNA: TGTGCCATCAGTGAGTCTGCACGGGCAGATACGCAGTATTTT. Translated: CAISESARADTQYF.

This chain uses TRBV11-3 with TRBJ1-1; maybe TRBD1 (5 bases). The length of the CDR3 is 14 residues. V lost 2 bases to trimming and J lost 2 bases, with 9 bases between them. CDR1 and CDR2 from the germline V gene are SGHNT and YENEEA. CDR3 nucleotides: TGTGCCAGCAGCTTAAGAACAGGAAACACTGAAGCTTTCTTT. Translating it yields CASSLRTGNTEAFF.

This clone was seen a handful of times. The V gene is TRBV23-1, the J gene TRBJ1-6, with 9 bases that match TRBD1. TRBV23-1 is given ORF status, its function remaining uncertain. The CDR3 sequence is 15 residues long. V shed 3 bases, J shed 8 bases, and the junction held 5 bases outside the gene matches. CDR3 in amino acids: CASSHGTGLYSPLHF. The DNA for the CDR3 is TGCGCCAGCAGTCACGGGACAGGGTTATATTCACCCCTCCACTTT.

Here the CDR3 reads CASSLGREGGYTF. The DNA for the CDR3 is TGCGCCAGCAGCTTGGGCAGGGAGGGAGGCTACACCTTC. The chain combines TRBV5-1 with TRBJ1-2; possible D gene TRBD1, 5 bases. Between the trimmed V and J ends, which lost 0 bases and 8 bases, there was a span of 11 bases. The CDR3 length is 13 residues. Germline CDR1 SGHRS, CDR2 YFSETQ.

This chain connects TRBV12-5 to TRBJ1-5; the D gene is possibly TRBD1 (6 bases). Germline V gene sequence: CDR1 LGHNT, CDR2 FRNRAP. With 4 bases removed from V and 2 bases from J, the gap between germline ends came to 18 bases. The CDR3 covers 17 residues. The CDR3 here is CASGSGHKPLGNQPQHF. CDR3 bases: TGTGCTAGTGGTTCGGGACATAAACCCCTAGGCAATCAGCCCCAGCATTTT.

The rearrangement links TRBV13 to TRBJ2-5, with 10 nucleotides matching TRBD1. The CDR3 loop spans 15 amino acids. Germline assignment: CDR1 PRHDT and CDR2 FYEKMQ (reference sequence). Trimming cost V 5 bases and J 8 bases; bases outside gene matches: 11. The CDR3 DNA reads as TGTGCCAGCAGCCTTGACCGGGACAGGGGTAATACCCAGTACTTC. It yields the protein CASSLDRDRGNTQYF. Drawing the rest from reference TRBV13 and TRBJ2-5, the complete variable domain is AAGVIQSPRHLIKEKRETATLKCYPIPRHDTVYWYQQGPGQDPQFLISFYEKMQSDKGSIPDRFSAQQFSDYHSELNMSSLELGDSALYFCASSLDRDRGNTQYFGPGTRLLVL.

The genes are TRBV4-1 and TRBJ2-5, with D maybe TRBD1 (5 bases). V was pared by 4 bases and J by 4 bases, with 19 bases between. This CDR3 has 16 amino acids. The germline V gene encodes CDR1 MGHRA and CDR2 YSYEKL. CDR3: CASSPTGPQPGETQYF. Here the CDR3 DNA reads TGCGCCAGCAGCCCAACAGGTCCCCAACCCGGAGAGACCCAGTACTTC.

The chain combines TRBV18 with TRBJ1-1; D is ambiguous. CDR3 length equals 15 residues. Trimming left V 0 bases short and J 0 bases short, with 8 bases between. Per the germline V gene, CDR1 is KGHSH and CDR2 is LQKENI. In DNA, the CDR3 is TGTGCCAGCTCACCACCTGTGACACTGAACACTGAAGCTTTCTTT. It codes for CASSPPVTLNTEAFF.

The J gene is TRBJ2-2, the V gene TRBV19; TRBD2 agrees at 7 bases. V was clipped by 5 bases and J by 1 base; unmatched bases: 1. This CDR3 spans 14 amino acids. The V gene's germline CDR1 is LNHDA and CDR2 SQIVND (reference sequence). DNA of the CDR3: TGTGCCAGTAGTTCGGGGGGGAACACCGGGGAGCTGTTTTTT. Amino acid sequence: CASSSGGNTGELFF.